This entry features one TCR beta chain sequence. The antigen is undetermined. Germline V gives CDR1 MDHEN, CDR2 SYDVKM. The J segment lost 4 bases and the V segment lost 6 bases, leaving 6 bases of the junction unmatched. CDR3 size: 13 residues. The PCR employed 60 Vbeta primers together with 13 Jbeta primers. Sequencing was performed with immunoSEQ multiplex PCR; in TCRdb, only in-frame clones are kept and a portion is missing. The sample has 85,000 to 90,000 clones, about nine tenths seen once. The data originate from a study of cytomegalovirus exposure and HLA in healthy donors. Overall study results and limits: Later, TCR association rates were found to vary by HLA locus, highest for DRB1 and lowest for HLA-C. Looking again later, the authors saw that most CMV-associated TCR beta chains seemed HLA-restricted. Cytomegalovirus association was assigned to more than 150 TCR beta chains.

Specimen: PBMCs. The receptor's source is a man aged 18 to 30 in good health and CMV-seronegative. V is TRBV28 and J is TRBJ2-7; 7 bases align to TRBD2. The CDR3 coding sequence is TGTGCCAGCAGCTCTGGACTAGGTTACGAGCAGTACTTC. It yields the protein CASSSGLGYEQYF.